Listed below are T cell receptor beta chains from one sample, sequenced in a study of blood T cell repertoires in COVID-19. TCRdb keeps only in-frame clones here, not all; method: immunoSEQ multiplex PCR. This table holds 220,000 or so clones, approximately 85% found once. Material for sequencing was peripheral blood. These receptors were obtained from a man aged 50-59 years who had recovered from COVID-19. CDR3s include the opening cysteine and the closing phenylalanine or tryptophan. Each record gives: V gene, CDR3 protein.

TRBV9,CASSVGGSVETQYF
TRBV19,CASSTGQGGLYGYTF
TRBV11-2,CASRPQGGSSYNEQFF
TRBV28,CASSLFQVGNQPQHF
TRBV30,CAWSMEGTYEQYF
TRBV19,CASSPVGGRNEQFF
TRBV29-1,CSVAGGYHEKLFF
TRBV6-5,CASRRTGPETQYF
TRBV6-5,CASSFRPTPGGELFF
TRBV5-4,CASSGTSGRSYNEQFF
TRBV28,CASSESGGSYGYTF
TRBV27,CASSPTRLAGDPGELFF
TRBV15,CATRGAQVAKNIQYF
TRBV5-1,CASSFKASNYDEQFF
TRBV27,CASSSLAVNQKTYEQYF
TRBV29-1,CSVAAGGIYADTQYF
TRBV20-1,CSARVFNEQFF
TRBV28,CASRDRGDEQYF
TRBV14,CASSQPGGPYEQYF
TRBV2,CASRKLPSGGTEAFF
TRBV20-1,CSASVTGLAGVSYNEQFF
TRBV24-1,CATSDPRGTSYEQYF